This is a list of T cell receptor beta chains from one sample in a study of blood T cell repertoires in COVID-19. This table comes from immunoSEQ multiplex PCR, and its TCRdb copy is limited to in-frame clones, with some not included. Here the sample spans 130,000 or so clones, approximately 81% being singletons. Sample: peripheral blood. Every receptor here comes from a man between 60 and 75 years old with acute or convalescent COVID-19. CDR3s include the opening cysteine and the closing phenylalanine or tryptophan. Each record gives: clone size, J gene, V gene, D gene, CDR3 protein, CDR3 DNA. A D gene is named only where the DNA matches it firmly. Size is stated for part of the rows, as once, few or many counts, or as a class when the clone is expanded.

clone size: .; J gene: TRBJ2-6; V gene: TRBV6-2/TRBV6-3; D gene: TRBD1; CDR3 protein: CASSYSQGLDPGANVLTF; CDR3 DNA: TGTGCCAGCAGTTACTCACAGGGGCTCGACCCTGGGGCCAACGTCCTGACTTTC
clone size: .; J gene: TRBJ2-1; V gene: TRBV14; D gene: TRBD1; CDR3 protein: CASSQGTGSGNEQFF; CDR3 DNA: TGTGCCAGCAGCCAGGGGACAGGGTCGGGCAATGAGCAGTTCTTC
clone size: .; J gene: TRBJ2-2; V gene: TRBV6-4; D gene: TRBD2; CDR3 protein: CAPPVASGRMVLFF; CDR3 DNA: TGTGCACCGCCCGTGGCTAGCGGGAGGATGGTGCTGTTTTTT
clone size: few; J gene: TRBJ1-5; V gene: TRBV21-1; D gene: .; CDR3 protein: CASSKGLQPQHF; CDR3 DNA: TGTGCCAGCAGCAAAGGTTTACAGCCCCAGCATTTT
clone size: .; J gene: TRBJ2-1; V gene: TRBV3-1/TRBV3-2; D gene: TRBD2; CDR3 protein: CASSQIAGGLGNEQFF; CDR3 DNA: TGTGCCAGCAGCCAGATAGCGGGAGGGCTTGGCAATGAGCAGTTCTTC
clone size: .; J gene: TRBJ2-7; V gene: TRBV10-3; D gene: TRBD1; CDR3 protein: CAISESLWSRDRDGKGTYEQYF; CDR3 DNA: TGTGCCATCAGTGAGTCGCTTTGGAGCCGGGACAGGGACGGCAAGGGGACCTACGAGCAGTACTTC
clone size: .; J gene: TRBJ2-1; V gene: TRBV7-8; D gene: .; CDR3 protein: CASSLAQGLNEQFF; CDR3 DNA: TGTGCCAGCAGCTTAGCGCAGGGACTCAATGAGCAGTTCTTC
clone size: .; J gene: TRBJ1-2; V gene: TRBV5-4; D gene: .; CDR3 protein: CASSLDVEGYTF; CDR3 DNA: TGTGCCAGCAGCTTGGATGTGGAGGGCTACACCTTC
clone size: once; J gene: TRBJ1-1; V gene: TRBV6-5; D gene: .; CDR3 protein: CASSYRVGNTEAFF; CDR3 DNA: TGTGCCAGCAGTTACCGGGTGGGGAACACTGAAGCTTTCTTT
clone size: .; J gene: TRBJ1-2; V gene: TRBV7-2; D gene: .; CDR3 protein: CASSFSSDNYGYTF; CDR3 DNA: TGTGCCAGCAGCTTTTCGTCAGATAACTATGGCTACACCTTC